Listed here are 29 T cell receptor beta chains from one sample, sequenced in a study of early T cells in non-severe SARS-CoV-2 infection. Each CDR3 protein is one row after TCRdb ran MiXCR on the 5' RACE reads. This table holds about 85,000 distinct CDR3 sequences, 14% found once. Specimen: whole blood. Receptors originate from an adult who was a healthcare worker with PCR-confirmed SARS-CoV-2 infection or an uninfected control (not recorded which).

This clonotype was detected many times. The rearrangement joins TRBV7-9 to TRBJ1-1; weak D call: TRBD1 (6 bases). Deletions cut 5 bases from V and 0 bases from J, with 16 bases between. The CDR3 extends over 16 amino acids. In germline, CDR1 is SEHNR, CDR2 FQNEAQ (reference sequence). The CDR3 nucleotides read TGTGCCAGCAGCACATACCAGACAGGCATGAACACTGAAGCTTTCTTT. Its translation: CASSTYQTGMNTEAFF.

This clonotype was seen a few times. The rearrangement links TRBV7-3 to TRBJ2-6; D unclear. The germline V gene has CDR1 SGHTA and CDR2 FQGTGA. The CDR3 extends over 18 amino acids. Between the trimmed V and J ends, which lost 0 bases and 2 bases, there was a span of 14 bases. In nucleotides, the CDR3 is TGTGCCAGCAGCTTAACTACAGCCACGTTGACTGGGGCCAACGTCCTGACTTTC. This gives the protein CASSLTTATLTGANVLTF.

This clonotype was detected ten times or more. The rearrangement uses TRBV20-1 and TRBJ2-2, with 7 nucleotides matching TRBD2. After removal of 7 bases from V and 6 bases from J, the junction contained 5 bases not matched to a gene. This CDR3 is 12 amino acids long. The germline V gene has CDR1 DFQATT and CDR2 SNEGSKA (reference sequence). This chain's CDR3 is CSVEREAGELFF. The CDR3 nucleotides read TGCAGTGTTGAACGGGAGGCCGGGGAGCTGTTTTTT.

This clonotype was counted between two and nine times. The chain links TRBV5-5 to TRBJ1-6; no definite D call. The germline gives CDR1 SGHKS, CDR2 YYEKEE (reference sequence). V lost 5 bases, J lost 7 bases, and 10 bases lay in between. The CDR3 spans 13 residues. The CDR3 sequence: CASSYGLNSPLHF. The CDR3 DNA follows: TGTGCCAGCAGTTATGGGTTGAATTCACCCCTCCACTTT.

The chain recombines TRBV6-6 with TRBJ1-6; D is unclear. The length of the CDR3 is 13 residues. V lost 10 bases to trimming and J lost 5 bases, with 12 bases between them. Germline V gene lookup returns CDR1 MNHNY and CDR2 SVGAGI (reference sequence). CDR3 in amino acids: CATQTLDNSPLHF. The CDR3 DNA is TGTGCCACCCAGACACTGGATAATTCACCCCTCCACTTT.

This clonotype was counted a few times. V gene TRBV30 combines with J gene TRBJ1-5; a weak D match, TRBD1 (6 bases). The ends were cut back, 2 bases at V and 4 bases at J, with 12 bases in the middle. Germline V gene lookup returns CDR1 GTSNPN and CDR2 SVGIG (reference sequence). This CDR3 spans 14 amino acids. The CDR3 coding sequence is TGTGCCTGGAGTCTAAGAGGGGGGAATCAGCCCCAGCATTTT. Its translation: CAWSLRGGNQPQHF.

The V gene is TRBV12-3 or TRBV12-4, the J gene TRBJ2-1; 16 nucleotides match TRBD2. J lost 4 bases, V lost 6 bases, and 15 bases had no gene match. The CDR3 runs to 20 residues. CDR3 nucleotide sequence: TGTGCCAGCAGCCCTCCCTGGGGGACTAGCGGGAGGGCGGGATACAATGAGCAGTTCTTC. Its translation: CASSPPWGTSGRAGYNEQFF.

This clonotype appeared a few times. This chain joins TRBV19 and TRBJ2-1; TRBD1 matches 8 bases. The germline V gene encodes CDR1 LNHDA and CDR2 SQIVND (reference sequence). The CDR3 spans 15 residues. The V and J ends lost 5 bases and 6 bases, in that order; junction bases with no gene match: 9. The CDR3 DNA sequence: TGTGCCAGTAGTTCAACAGGGGGTTCATTCAATGAGCAGTTCTTC. Translating gives CASSSTGGSFNEQFF.

Ten or more counts support this clonotype. This sequence joins TRBV6-5 and TRBJ1-1; TRBD1 might be the D (5 bases). Trimming removed 0 bases at V and 5 bases at J, with 10 bases between. CDR1 and CDR2 (germline): MNHEY, SVGAGI. The CDR3 runs 14 residues. CDR3 nucleotides: TGTGCCAGCAGTTACTCGCGTGAGGGGACTGAAGCTTTCTTT. This gives the protein CASSYSREGTEAFF.

This clonotype was seen only a few times. The chain is built from TRBV20-1 and TRBJ2-1; D is possibly TRBD2 (5 bases). The V and J ends lost 3 bases and 9 bases respectively, with 15 bases between them. The CDR3 runs 13 residues. Germline V gene lookup returns CDR1 DFQATT and CDR2 SNEGSKA (reference sequence). This CDR3 reads CSARYLAALEQFF. Here the CDR3 DNA reads TGCAGTGCTAGGTATCTAGCCGCCCTTGAGCAGTTCTTC.

This clonotype was counted many times. J is TRBJ2-2 and V is TRBV6-6; D is unresolved. Trimming removed 2 bases at V and 6 bases at J, with 4 bases between. CDR1 is MNHNY, CDR2 SVGAGI, per germline (reference sequence). The CDR3 consists of 12 residues. CDR3 sequence reads: CASSYPAGELFF. CDR3 nucleotide sequence: TGTGCCAGCAGTTACCCCGCCGGGGAGCTGTTTTTT.

This clonotype occurred a few times. This chain connects TRBV6-6 to TRBJ2-1; D remains ambiguous. Trimming pared 6 bases from V and 4 bases from J, leaving 13 bases between. The CDR3 contains 14 residues. CDR1 and CDR2 from the germline V gene are MNHNY and SVGAGI (reference sequence). CDR3 sequence: CASSRSLIYNEQFF. CDR3 DNA sequence: TGTGCCAGCAGCCGGTCTCTCATTTACAATGAGCAGTTCTTC.

Points on this clonotype: A much larger clone lies one base from this, so it may be a read error. The chain couples TRBV6-5 to TRBJ2-7; D unresolved. Germline V gives CDR1 MNHEY, CDR2 SVGAGI. V dropped 4 bases and J dropped 8 bases, with 18 bases sitting between them. The CDR3 covers 14 residues. The DNA of the CDR3 is TGTGCCAGCAGTTCTATCTACAATACGTGGAAGCAGTACTTC. Amino acid sequence: CASSSIYNTWKQYF.

This clonotype was seen repeatedly, ten times or more. V usage is TRBV4-1 and J usage is TRBJ2-7; TRBD2 might be the D (6 bases). Between the trimmed V and J ends, which lost 0 bases and 2 bases, there was a span of 14 bases. In germline, CDR1 is MGHRA, CDR2 YSYEKL. The length of the CDR3 is 16 residues. The CDR3 bases are TGCGCCAGCAGCCAAGAACCCTCGGGGGATACCTACGAGCAGTACTTC. It encodes CASSQEPSGDTYEQYF.

In this sample, this clonotype turned up a few times. The chain combines TRBV29-1 with TRBJ2-1; D is uncertain. CDR3 length equals 11 residues. Germline CDR1 SQVTM, CDR2 ANQGSEA. Trimming took off 4 bases at V and 15 bases at J, with 16 bases between the two ends. The CDR3 DNA follows: TGCAGCGTTGCAGGATTGGCTAGTACGTTCTTC. Amino acids: CSVAGLASTFF.

The rearrangement uses TRBV6-1 and TRBJ2-1; D is undetermined. There are 15 residues in the CDR3. Germline loops: CDR1 MNHNS, CDR2 SASEGT. V was cut by 2 bases and J by 6 bases, with 14 bases left in between. CDR3 nucleotides: TGTGCCAGCAGTGAAACCCCCCCTTGGCGCAATGAGCAGTTCTTC. It encodes CASSETPPWRNEQFF.

This clonotype has ten or more counts. This chain connects TRBV13 to TRBJ1-3, with a tentative D call TRBD1 (6 bases). The CDR3 extends over 14 amino acids. Germline assignment: CDR1 PRHDT and CDR2 FYEKMQ (reference sequence). The ends were cut back, 5 bases at V and 4 bases at J, with 12 bases in the middle. The CDR3 is CASSQQGRGNTIYF. CDR3 DNA sequence: TGTGCCAGCAGCCAACAGGGTCGCGGAAACACCATATATTTT.

The V and J genes are TRBV2 and TRBJ2-5, with 11 positions matching TRBD2. V dropped 10 bases and J dropped 5; count of bases not matched to a gene: 9. Germline values: CDR1 SNHLY, CDR2 FYNNEI. The CDR3 consists of 14 residues. The DNA for the CDR3 is TGTGCCACCCCTAGCGGGAGGTCACCGGAGACCCAGTACTTC. Residues: CATPSGRSPETQYF.

This clonotype was recorded at least ten times. The chain couples TRBV13 to TRBJ1-4; 10 positions match TRBD1. CDR1 and CDR2 from the germline V gene are PRHDT and FYEKMQ (reference sequence). The CDR3 runs 15 residues. Trimming at V came to 6 bases and at J to 6 bases, leaving 7 bases not matched to a gene. The CDR3 sequence: CASSAGTGVDEKLFF. CDR3 nucleotides: TGTGCCAGCAGTGCCGGGACAGGGGTGGATGAAAAACTGTTTTTT.

This clonotype appeared a few times. The rearrangement joins TRBV9 to TRBJ1-1; D gene uncertain. Trimming took 3 bases from V and 2 from J, leaving 11 bases between them. CDR3 length equals 14 residues. Per the germline V gene, CDR1 is SGDLS and CDR2 is YYNGEE. CDR3: CASSARHLNTEAFF. The CDR3 coding sequence is TGTGCCAGCAGCGCGCGACACCTAAACACTGAAGCTTTCTTT.

This clonotype appeared a few times. V usage is TRBV12-3 or TRBV12-4 and J usage is TRBJ2-1, with TRBD2 identical over 8 bases. V gave up 6 bases and J gave up 7 bases; unmatched junction bases: 8. The CDR3 is 14 residues long. This CDR3 is CASSQTGGPNEQFF. The CDR3, as DNA: TGTGCCAGCAGCCAAACGGGAGGGCCTAATGAGCAGTTCTTC.

This clonotype was counted at least ten times. The chain couples TRBV20-1 to TRBJ2-1; TRBD2 agrees at 14 bases. Germline V gives CDR1 DFQATT, CDR2 SNEGSKA (reference sequence). The CDR3 is 13 residues long. CDR3 sequence reads: CRGTSGRGNEQFF. CDR3 bases: TGCAGGGGGACTAGCGGGAGAGGCAATGAGCAGTTCTTC.

The chain employs TRBV4-1 and TRBJ2-1, with 9 bases fitting TRBD2. V shed 0 bases and J 6 bases; nucleotides not matched to a gene: 12. In germline, CDR1 is MGHRA, CDR2 YSYEKL. The CDR3 is 18 residues long. This CDR3 is CASSQDSSTSGSRNEQFF. The CDR3 DNA reads as TGCGCCAGCAGCCAAGATTCCTCTACTAGCGGGTCCCGCAATGAGCAGTTCTTC.

This sequence joins TRBV9 and TRBJ1-1; D ambiguous. The CDR3 runs 14 residues. V lost 6 bases to trimming and J lost 4 bases, with 16 bases between them. The V gene's germline CDR1 is SGDLS and CDR2 YYNGEE. CDR3 amino acids: CASTVTWSGTEAFF. The CDR3 DNA sequence: TGTGCCAGCACCGTTACGTGGTCTGGCACTGAAGCTTTCTTT.

Ten or more counts support this clonotype. V gene TRBV20-1 combines with J gene TRBJ1-2; 10 bases are shared with TRBD1. Germline assignment: CDR1 DFQATT and CDR2 SNEGSKA (reference sequence). The CDR3 loop spans 13 amino acids. V lost 0 bases and J lost 10; bases outside the gene matches: 5. This chain's CDR3 is CSARDWGTGDYTF. The CDR3 nucleotides are TGCAGTGCTAGAGATTGGGGGACAGGGGACTACACCTTC.

This clonotype was observed a handful of times. CDR3 in amino acids: CASSSPSNEQFF. The CDR3 bases are TGTGCCAGCAGTTCTCCTAGCAACGAGCAGTTCTTC. The V call is TRBV12-3 or TRBV12-4, the J call TRBJ2-1; possible D gene TRBD2, 5 bases. V dropped 4 bases and J dropped 10 bases, with 11 bases sitting between them. The CDR3 runs to 12 residues.

This chain joins TRBV29-1 and TRBJ1-2, with D unclear. The ends were cut back, 4 bases at V and 2 bases at J, with 8 bases in the middle. Germline CDR1 reads SQVTM; CDR2 reads ANQGSEA. This CDR3 has 12 residues. As DNA, the CDR3 is TGCAGCGTTGTGACCCCCAACTATGGCTACACCTTC. Protein product: CSVVTPNYGYTF.

This clonotype was seen a handful of times. This sequence joins TRBV5-1 and TRBJ2-7; 7 bases align to TRBD1. This CDR3 is built from 14 residues. Germline V gives CDR1 SGHRS, CDR2 YFSETQ. J gave up 2 bases and V 3 bases, and 5 bases lay outside the gene matches. As DNA, the CDR3 is TGCGCCAGCAGCTCCCTGGGACAGCCCTACGAGCAGTACTTC. It codes for CASSSLGQPYEQYF.

This sequence joins TRBV14 and TRBJ2-1, with D tentatively TRBD1 (6 bases). The length of the CDR3 is 13 residues. Germline CDR1 reads SGHDN; CDR2 reads FVKESK. Trimming took off 2 bases at V and 9 bases at J, with 11 bases between the two ends. CDR3 in amino acids: CASSQLSRGEQFF. Here the CDR3 DNA reads TGTGCCAGCAGCCAACTCTCCAGGGGTGAGCAGTTCTTC.